The T cell receptor beta chain under discussion was sequenced for a study of T cell repertoires in cytomegalovirus infection (dated by TCRdb to about 2019). Turning to the overall study: Peptide stimulations targeted recently identified HLA-C-restricted CMV epitopes, whose presentation resists viral immunomodulation, together with well-studied HLA-B-restricted epitopes. Donor HLA type was relevant to the analysis, as public TCR beta signatures indicated carriage of CMV infection together with the matching HLA type.

Summary of the overall study and its limitations: Carriers of CMV infection plus the relevant HLA type were discriminated by the cumulative frequency of public TCR beta family members in the study cohort and in an independent roughly 380-donor cohort. The ex vivo response was dominated by HLA-C-restricted CMV-specific TCR beta clonotypes, which also provided the single most frequent clonotype in two of eight donors.

Sequencing took place on an Illumina HiSeq 1500. TCRdb reran the public reads through fastp at Q25 and MiXCR, keeping productive beta chains. Each entry is one CDR3 protein sequence, shown with its most common DNA and genes. The sample records 550,000 to 850,000 distinct CDR3 sequences, around 31% of which are singletons. The ten most abundant clones make up roughly 18% of the sample. The treatment or condition label of this sample denotes: in vitro stimulation with specific CMV peptide epitopes to enrich CMV-specific T cells. The cysteine opens and the phenylalanine closes a CDR3 of 15 amino acids. The kept DNA is CDR3 alone, 45 bases in frame from the first base. From a lookup of the germline V gene, CDR1 and CDR2 are MGHRA and YSYEKL. V loses 1 base of germline sequence and J loses 3 bases, and the interval between the two ends is 10 bases. As regards this clonotype: The antigen it recognizes is unknown. No base quality values were provided; no much bigger clone lies one nucleotide off.

The clonotype comes from a human donor in good health (CMV status not recorded). Some clones in this sample may be carry-over from other donors' samples. The sequences come from cultured PBMCs, collected from culture after CMV antigen stimulation. The rearranged chain carries TRBV4-1 and TRBJ1-3; no D gene call is confident. The CDR3 corresponds to CASSQVEGGGNTIYF. The DNA reads as follows: TGCGCCAGCAGCCAAGTAGAAGGAGGTGGAAACACCATATATTTT.